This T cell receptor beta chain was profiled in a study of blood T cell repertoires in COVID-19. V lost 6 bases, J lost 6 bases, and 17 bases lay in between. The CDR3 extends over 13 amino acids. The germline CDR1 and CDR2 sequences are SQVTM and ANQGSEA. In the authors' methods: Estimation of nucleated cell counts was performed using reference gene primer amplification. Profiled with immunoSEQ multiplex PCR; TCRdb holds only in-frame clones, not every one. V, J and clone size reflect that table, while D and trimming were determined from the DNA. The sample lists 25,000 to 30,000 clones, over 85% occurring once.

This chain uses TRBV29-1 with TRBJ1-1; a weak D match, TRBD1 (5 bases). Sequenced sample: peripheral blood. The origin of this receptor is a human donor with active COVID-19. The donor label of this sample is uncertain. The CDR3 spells CSVQSFREAEAFF. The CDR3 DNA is TGCAGCGTCCAGTCGTTCAGGGAGGCTGAAGCTTTCTTT.